Described below is a single TCR beta chain sequence and its context. What this receptor recognizes is not known. No much larger clone exists at a distance of one base, and base qualities are not known. The CDR3 has 18 amino acids, counting the end cysteine and phenylalanine. The retained sequence is limited to the CDR3, 54 bases, with the frame set at the first base. The germline V gene yields KGHDR for CDR1 and SFDVKD for CDR2. V is pruned by 5 bases and J by 1 base, leaving 11 bases of the junction without a gene match. Library preparation used PCR. Reads for this sample came from an Illumina HiSeq 2500. TCR libraries were prepared with molecular barcoding, using unique molecular identifiers to normalize TCRbeta repertoire quantification. TCRdb reworked the public reads: Q25 trimming with fastp, MiXCR clone assembly, productive beta chains retained. Entries are consolidated by CDR3 protein sequence, retaining the most common genes and DNA. A total of approximately 520,000 distinct CDR3 sequences appear in this sample, over 25% of them only once. Less than 2.5% of the sample rests with the top ten.

The sample originates from a study of T-cell reconstitution after alpha-beta-depleted transplantation in children (dated by TCRdb to the mid-2010s). With respect to the entire study: T-cell immune reconstitution after TCRalphabeta/CD19-depleted allogeneic hematopoietic cell transplantation in children was quantitatively tracked in the study by means of TCR repertoire profiling.

The sequence was collected from a human donor who donated a stem cell graft to a child with aplastic anemia. Rearrangement joined TRBV24-1 to TRBJ2-3; the junction holds 10 bases that match TRBD2. The sequencing used PBMCs from the stem cell graft donor, collected from the stem cell graft. The nucleotides are TGTGCCACCAGTGCCCTTCTAGCGGGAGTCGGAGGCACAGATACGCAGTATTTT. This yields the protein CATSALLAGVGGTDTQYF.